Listed here is a single T cell receptor beta chain. These data belong to a study of blood T cell repertoires in COVID-19. Study at large: The samples span acute and convalescent COVID-19 from the United States, Italy and Spain. PBMCs, B-cell-depleted T cells, or T cells were the source of the cDNA or gDNA that made up the material.

Original methodology: Estimated nucleated cell counts came from reference gene primer amplification. Measured with immunoSEQ multiplex PCR; TCRdb has only the in-frame clones, and not every one. V and J calls and clone size are those listed in that table; D and trimming were worked out from the DNA. The table has 180,000 or so clones, around 83% seen once; the top ten hold roughly 7.7%. V dropped 4 bases and J dropped 2 bases, with 8 bases sitting between them. CDR1 is SGHAT and CDR2 is FQNNGV in the germline V gene. The CDR3 is made up of 13 amino acids. This chain uses TRBV11-2 with TRBJ1-2, with D perhaps TRBD1 (5 bases). Source material: peripheral blood. The sequence derives from a woman in her fifties or sixties with acute or convalescent COVID-19. CDR3 sequence: CASSSDTNYGYTF. The CDR3 nucleotides read TGTGCCAGCAGCTCGGACACGAACTATGGCTACACCTTC.